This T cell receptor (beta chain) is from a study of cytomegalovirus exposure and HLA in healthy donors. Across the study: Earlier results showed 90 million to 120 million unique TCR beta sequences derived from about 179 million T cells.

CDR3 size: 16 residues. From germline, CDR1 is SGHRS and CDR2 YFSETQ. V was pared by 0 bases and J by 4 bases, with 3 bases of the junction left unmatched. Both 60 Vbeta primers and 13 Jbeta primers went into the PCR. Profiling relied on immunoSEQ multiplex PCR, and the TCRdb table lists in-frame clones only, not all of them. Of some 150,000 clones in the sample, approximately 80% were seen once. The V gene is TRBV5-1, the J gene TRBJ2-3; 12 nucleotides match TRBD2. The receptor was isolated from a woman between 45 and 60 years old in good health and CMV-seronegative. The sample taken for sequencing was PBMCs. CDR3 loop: CASSLAASGGADTQYF. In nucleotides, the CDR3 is TGCGCCAGCAGCTTGGCTGCTAGCGGGGGGGCAGATACGCAGTATTTT.